This T cell receptor beta chain appears in the sequencing data of a study of T cell changes during pregnancy in multiple sclerosis (dated by TCRdb to between 2018 and 2021). Notes on the research overall: The study looked at changes in the T cell repertoire across pregnancy in women with multiple sclerosis.

The receptor library was made with the immunoSEQ multiplex PCR assay. The table was pulled from immuneACCESS by TCRdb, which kept in-frame rearrangements only. Such tables lose some clones; where checked, under half of the loss comes from unresolved V genes, and the rest has no known cause. The sample includes 66,000 or so clones, with around nine tenths observed a single time. The biggest ten clones account for less than 5.5% of the sample. Turning to this clone: Its target antigen remains unknown. No per-base quality is available; no much larger clone lies one base away.

The germline V gene provides CDR1 SGHTA and CDR2 FQGNSA. The CDR3 holds 12 amino acids from the cysteine to the phenylalanine. Only CDR3 DNA is held: 36 bases, read in frame from base 1. V loses 4 bases of germline sequence and J loses 6 bases, and the interval between the two ends is 10 bases. The receptor chain draws on TRBV7-2 and TRBJ2-7, with TRBD2 tentatively as D gene (7 bases match). This sample comprised CD8+ T cells from peripheral blood mononuclear cells, obtained before pregnancy. This TCR was recovered from a female donor with multiple sclerosis, enrolled in a pregnancy study. This receptor has the CDR3 CASSWGGGEQYF. Here is the DNA: TGTGCCAGCAGCTGGGGAGGGGGCGAGCAGTACTTC.